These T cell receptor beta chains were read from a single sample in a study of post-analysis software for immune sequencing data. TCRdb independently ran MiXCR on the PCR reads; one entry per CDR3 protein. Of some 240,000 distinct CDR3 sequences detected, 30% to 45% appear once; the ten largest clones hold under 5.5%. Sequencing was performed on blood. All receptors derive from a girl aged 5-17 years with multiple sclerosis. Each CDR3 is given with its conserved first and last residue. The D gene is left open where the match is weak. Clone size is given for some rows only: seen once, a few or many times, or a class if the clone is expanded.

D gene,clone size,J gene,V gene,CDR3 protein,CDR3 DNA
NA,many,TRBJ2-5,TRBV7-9,CASSPLRGQGNGETQYF,TGTGCCAGCAGCCCCCTCAGAGGGCAGGGCAACGGGGAGACCCAGTACTTC
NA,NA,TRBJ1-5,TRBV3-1,CASSQQGQPQHF,TGTGCCAGCAGCCAACAGGGACAGCCCCAGCATTTT
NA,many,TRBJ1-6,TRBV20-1,CSARWNSPLHF,TGCAGTGCTAGATGGAATTCACCCCTCCACTTT
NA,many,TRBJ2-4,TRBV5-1,CASSPGGQNKNIQYF,TGCGCCAGCAGCCCCGGAGGGCAGAACAAAAACATTCAGTACTTC
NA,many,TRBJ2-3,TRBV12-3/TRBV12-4,CASSQIPSTHTQYF,TGTGCCAGCAGCCAAATTCCTTCGACTCATACGCAGTATTTT
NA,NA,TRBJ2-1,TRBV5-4,CASSLEGVSSGEQFF,TGTGCCAGCAGCTTGGAGGGTGTGAGTTCAGGGGAGCAGTTCTTC
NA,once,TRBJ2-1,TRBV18,CASSPQQWNEQFF,TGTGCCAGCTCACCGCAGCAGTGGAATGAGCAGTTCTTC
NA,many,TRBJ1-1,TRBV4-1,CASSRTWTNTEAFF,TGCGCCAGCAGCCGTACATGGACGAACACTGAAGCTTTCTTT
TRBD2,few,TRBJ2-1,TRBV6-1,CASSVSTSGDNEQFF,TGTGCCAGCAGTGTCTCTACTAGCGGGGACAATGAGCAGTTCTTC
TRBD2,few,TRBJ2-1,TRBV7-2,CASSLLGSGRFIYEQFF,TGTGCCAGCAGCTTGTTGGGTAGCGGGAGGTTTATCTATGAGCAGTTCTTC
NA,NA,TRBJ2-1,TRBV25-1,CAGSEFASTYSEQFF,TGTGCCGGCAGTGAATTCGCTAGTACCTACAGTGAGCAGTTCTTC
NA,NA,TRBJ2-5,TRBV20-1,CSARGDDGTQYF,TGCAGTGCTAGGGGGGACGATGGGACCCAGTACTTC
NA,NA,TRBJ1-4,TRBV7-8,CASSSPLGTNEKRFF,TGTGCCAGCAGCTCACCGTTAGGGACTAATGAAAAACGGTTTTTT
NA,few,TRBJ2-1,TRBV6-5,CASSYTDSSSYNEQFF,TGTGCCAGCAGTTACACGGATTCTAGCTCCTACAATGAGCAGTTCTTC
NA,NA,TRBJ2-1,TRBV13,CASSLESYNEQFF,TGTGCCAGCAGCTTAGAATCCTACAATGAGCAGTTCTTC
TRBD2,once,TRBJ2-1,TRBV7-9,CASSYPQRLAGDPFF,TGTGCCAGCAGCTACCCCCAGAGGCTAGCGGGAGACCCGTTCTTC
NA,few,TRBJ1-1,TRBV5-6,CASTTEDGEAFF,TGTGCCAGCACCACCGAGGACGGTGAAGCTTTCTTT
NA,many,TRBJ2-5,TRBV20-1,CSVPRGVGETQYF,TGCAGTGTTCCTAGAGGAGTGGGAGAGACCCAGTACTTC
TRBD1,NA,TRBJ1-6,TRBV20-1,CSASPTGAYNSPLHF,TGCAGTGCTAGTCCCACAGGGGCCTATAATTCACCCCTCCACTTT
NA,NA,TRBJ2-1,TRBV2,CASSGTPRNEQFF,TGTGCCAGCAGTGGGACTCCTCGCAATGAGCAGTTCTTC
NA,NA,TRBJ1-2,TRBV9,CASSVGRGAALYGYTF,TGTGCCAGCAGCGTGGGGAGGGGGGCGGCCCTCTATGGCTACACCTTC
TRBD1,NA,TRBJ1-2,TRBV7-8,CASSFYRGANYGYTF,TGTGCCAGCAGTTTCTACAGGGGAGCTAACTATGGCTACACCTTC
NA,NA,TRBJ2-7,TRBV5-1,CASSLEGGPPYEQYF,TGCGCCAGCAGCTTGGAGGGGGGGCCGCCCTACGAGCAGTACTTC
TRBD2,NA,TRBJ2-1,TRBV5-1,CASSSTAGGNEQFF,TGCGCCAGCAGCTCGACAGCGGGGGGCAATGAGCAGTTCTTC
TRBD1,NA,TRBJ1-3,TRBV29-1,CSVGDRGAGNTIYF,TGCAGCGTTGGGGACAGGGGAGCTGGAAACACCATATATTTT
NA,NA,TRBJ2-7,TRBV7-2,CASSPRQDSSYEQYF,TGTGCCAGCAGCCCCCGACAGGATAGCTCCTACGAGCAGTACTTC
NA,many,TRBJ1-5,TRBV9,CASGQPQHF,TGTGCCAGCGGACAGCCCCAGCATTTT
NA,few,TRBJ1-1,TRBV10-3,CAFNSRGLNTEAFF,TGTGCCTTCAATTCACGGGGCTTGAACACTGAAGCTTTCTTT
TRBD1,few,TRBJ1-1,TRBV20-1,CSANRGWTEAFF,TGCAGTGCTAACAGGGGTTGGACTGAAGCTTTCTTT
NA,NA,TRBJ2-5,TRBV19,CASGEQGGETQYF,TGTGCCAGCGGGGAACAGGGCGGAGAGACCCAGTACTTC
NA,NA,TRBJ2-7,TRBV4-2,CASSPAGTYEQYF,TGTGCCAGCAGCCCTGCCGGGACCTACGAGCAGTACTTC
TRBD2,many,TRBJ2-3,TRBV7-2,CASSRTSGGPPTDTQYF,TGTGCCAGCAGCAGGACTAGCGGGGGGCCTCCCACAGATACGCAGTATTTT
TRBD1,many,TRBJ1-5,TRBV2,CASRDGQGFNQPQHF,TGTGCCAGCAGGGATGGACAGGGATTCAATCAGCCCCAGCATTTT
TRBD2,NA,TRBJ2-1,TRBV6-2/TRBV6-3,CASSCGDSLLGRELNEQFF,TGTGCCAGCAGTTGCGGAGACTCTTTACTGGGGCGGGAGTTAAATGAGCAGTTCTTC
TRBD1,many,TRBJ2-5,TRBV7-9,CASSALGQDQETQYF,TGTGCCAGCAGCGCCTTGGGACAGGACCAAGAGACCCAGTACTTC
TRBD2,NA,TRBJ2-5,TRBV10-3,CATSRLAGELETQYF,TGTGCCACCTCAAGACTAGCGGGGGAGTTAGAGACCCAGTACTTC
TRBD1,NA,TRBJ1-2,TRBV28,CASSPVNRGGYTF,TGTGCCAGCAGTCCCGTTAACAGGGGTGGCTACACCTTC
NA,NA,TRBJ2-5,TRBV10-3,CAISDRTVQETQYF,TGTGCCATCAGTGACCGGACAGTACAAGAGACCCAGTACTTC
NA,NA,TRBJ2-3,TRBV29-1,CSVEDYYLTSGFSTDTQYF,TGCAGCGTTGAAGATTACTATCTTACGAGCGGGTTTAGCACAGATACGCAGTATTTT
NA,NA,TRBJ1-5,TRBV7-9,CASSSSGGNQPQHF,TGTGCCAGCAGCTCGTCTGGGGGGAATCAGCCCCAGCATTTT
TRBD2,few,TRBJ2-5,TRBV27,CASSLFGRESETQYF,TGTGCCAGCAGTTTATTCGGGAGGGAGTCAGAGACCCAGTACTTC
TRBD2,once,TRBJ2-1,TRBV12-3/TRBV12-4,CASSRGEEQFF,TGTGCCAGCAGTCGGGGGGAGGAGCAGTTCTTC
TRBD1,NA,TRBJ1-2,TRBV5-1,CASSLGSTGGSYGCTF,TGCGCCAGCAGCTTGGGGTCGACAGGGGGCTCCTATGGCTGCACCTTC
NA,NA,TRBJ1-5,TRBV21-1,CASSKGVSGTGSNQPQHF,TGTGCCAGCAGCAAAGGGGTCTCCGGGACAGGGAGCAATCAGCCCCAGCATTTT
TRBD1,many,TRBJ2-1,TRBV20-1,CSARSSDRANNEQFF,TGCAGTGCTAGATCCTCGGACAGGGCAAATAATGAGCAGTTCTTC
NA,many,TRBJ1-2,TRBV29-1,CSVAGGTGADGYTF,TGCAGCGTTGCGGGGGGGACGGGGGCCGATGGCTACACCTTC
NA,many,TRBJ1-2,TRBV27,CASSRTGTAYGYTF,TGTGCCAGCTCACGTACAGGGACTGCCTATGGCTACACCTTC
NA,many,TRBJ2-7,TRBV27,CASSPDSLAYEQYF,TGTGCCAGCAGCCCCGACAGCCTCGCCTACGAGCAGTACTTC
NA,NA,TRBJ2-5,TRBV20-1,CSARDVGETQYF,TGCAGTGCTAGAGATGTCGGTGAGACCCAGTACTTC
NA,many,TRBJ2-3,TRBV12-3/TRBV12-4,CASRLYRHCTDTQYF,TGTGCCAGCAGACTCTACCGTCACTGCACAGATACGCAGTATTTT